Listed here are 14 T cell receptor beta chains from one sample, sequenced in a study of neurological immune-mediated disorders. TCRdb analysed the 5' RACE reads with MiXCR anew, one entry per CDR3 protein. The table records more than 30,000 distinct CDR3 sequences, 13% of them present only once. Stated time point: technical triplicate 2. Sequencing input: CD4+ T cells from blood. All receptors derive from a female donor with HTLV-1-associated myelopathy (HAM/TSP).

This clonotype was recorded many times. V and J are TRBV28 and TRBJ2-1; 10 bases agree with TRBD1. Germline lookup yields CDR1 MDHEN and CDR2 SYDVKM. V gave up 8 bases and J gave up 7 bases; unmatched junction bases: 11. This CDR3 comprises 15 residues. For the CDR3, the DNA is TGTGCCAGCGTAACTCTCGGGACAGGGGTAAATGAGCAGTTCTTC. It is translated as CASVTLGTGVNEQFF. The full variable domain, its missing parts supplied by reference TRBV28 and TRBJ2-1, is DVKVTQSSRYLVKRTGEKVFLECVQDMDHENMFWYRQDPGLGLRLIYFSYDVKMKEKGDIPEGYSVSREKKERFSLILESASTNQTSMYLCASVTLGTGVNEQFFGPGTRLTVL.

The J gene is TRBJ2-7, the V gene TRBV5-1; no clear D. Germline CDR1 SGHRS, CDR2 YFSETQ. V was shortened by 4 bases and J by 6 bases, with 14 bases between the two germline ends. The CDR3 is 13 residues long. The CDR3: CASSPHMDSEQYF. Written as DNA, the CDR3 is TGCGCCAGCAGCCCCCACATGGATTCCGAGCAGTACTTC.

This clonotype was observed many times. The chain has TRBV7-6 and TRBJ2-7; the D is unclear. CDR1 and CDR2 (germline): SGHVS, FNYEAQ. The length of the CDR3 is 14 residues. V was clipped by 3 bases and J by 6 bases, with 15 bases between them. CDR3 DNA sequence: TGTGCCAGCAGCTTTCAAAGGACCCTGGGCGAGCAGTACTTC. It encodes CASSFQRTLGEQYF. The entire variable domain, with the rest obtained from reference TRBV7-6 and TRBJ2-7, is as follows: GAGVSQSPRYKVTKRGQDVALRCDPISGHVSLYWYRQALGQGPEFLTYFNYEAQQDKSGLPNDRFSAERPEGSISTLTIQRTEQRDSAMYRCASSFQRTLGEQYFGPGTRLTVT.

This clonotype was picked up many times. V is TRBV2 and J is TRBJ2-1; D is undetermined. Germline V gene sequence: CDR1 SNHLY, CDR2 FYNNEI. The ends were cut back, 6 bases at V and 16 bases at J, with 16 bases in the middle. The CDR3 is 11 residues long. CDR3 in DNA: TGTGCCAGCAGGGCAGACTCTTCCCCTTTCTTC. It is translated as CASRADSSPFF. Full variable domain (outside the CDR3, taken from reference TRBV2 and TRBJ2-1): EPEVTQTPSHQVTQMGQEVILRCVPISNHLYFYWYRQILGQKVEFLVSFYNNEISEKSEIFDDQFSVERPDGSNFTLKIRSTKLEDSAMYFCASRADSSPFFGPGTRLTVL.

This clonotype was seen repeatedly, ten times or more. The chain has TRBV24-1 and TRBJ2-5; TRBD1 might be the D (5 bases). The CDR3 totals 14 residues. V shed 4 bases and J shed 6 bases, with 14 bases lying between them. Germline CDR1 is KGHDR and CDR2 is SFDVKD. The CDR3 region has the DNA TGTGCCACCAGTGACCCCTCCGACAGACAGACCCAGTACTTC. Its translation is CATSDPSDRQTQYF.

This clonotype appeared many times. The chain employs TRBV4-3 and TRBJ1-3, with D uncertain. The CDR3 runs 15 residues. CDR1 and CDR2 from the germline V gene are LGHNA and YSLEER. V dropped 1 base and J dropped 2 bases, with 9 bases sitting between them. The CDR3 reads CASSQVEGTGNTIYF. The CDR3 DNA follows: TGCGCCAGCAGCCAAGTTGAGGGAACTGGAAACACCATATATTTT.

This clonotype appeared a few times. This rearrangement joins TRBV10-3 to TRBJ1-2, with TRBD1 identical over 8 bases. V trimming: 5 bases; J trimming: 6 bases; junction bases outside the gene matches: 5. Germline CDR1 ENHRY, CDR2 SYGVKD. CDR3 length equals 13 residues. CDR3 protein: CAISSGTGNGYTF. DNA for the CDR3: TGTGCCATCAGTTCCGGGACAGGAAATGGCTACACCTTC.

This clonotype was seen ten or more times. The V call is TRBV20-1, the J call TRBJ1-5; D is ambiguous. Looked up from germline, CDR1 is DFQATT and CDR2 is SNEGSKA (reference sequence). The CDR3 contains 12 residues. V was cut by 3 bases and J by 5 bases, with 8 bases left in between. The DNA of the CDR3 is TGCAGTGCTAGCGAGTCGTATCAGCCCCAGCATTTT. This sequence encodes CSASESYQPQHF.

This clonotype occurred many times. The CDR3 DNA reads TGCAGTGCCCGGTTGGGGTCGGGCCCTTACGAGCAGTACTTC. Protein sequence: CSARLGSGPYEQYF. This sequence joins TRBV20-1 and TRBJ2-7; D unresolved. Trimming shortened V by 6 bases and J by 4 bases, and 19 bases separated the two germline ends. CDR3 length: 14 residues. From germline, CDR1 is DFQATT and CDR2 SNEGSKA (reference sequence).

There are many counts of this clonotype. The V and J genes are TRBV20-1 and TRBJ2-5, with 9 bases that match TRBD1. This CDR3 is built from 18 residues. V trimming: 0 bases; J trimming: 2 bases; junction bases outside the gene matches: 13. Per germline, CDR1 DFQATT and CDR2 SNEGSKA (reference sequence). The CDR3 sequence: CSARDRDRVGGKQETQYF. The CDR3 DNA reads as TGCAGTGCTAGAGATCGGGACAGGGTTGGTGGGAAACAAGAGACCCAGTACTTC.

The table lists this clonotype with many counts. The rearrangement uses TRBV7-6 and TRBJ2-2; D possibly corresponds to TRBD1 (6 bases). Germline-derived CDR1 and CDR2 are SGHVS and FNYEAQ. The V end lost 5 bases, the J end lost 2 bases, and 9 bases lay between the germline ends. The CDR3 runs to 14 residues. CDR3 residues: CASSRTVNTGELFF. The CDR3 nucleotides read TGTGCCAGCAGCCGGACAGTAAACACCGGGGAGCTGTTTTTT.

This clonotype appeared many times. The CDR3 protein is CASSPGEQETQYF. Here the CDR3 DNA reads TGTGCCAGCAGTCCAGGGGAACAAGAGACCCAGTACTTC. The chain recombines TRBV2 with TRBJ2-5, with a tentative D call TRBD1 (6 bases). In germline, CDR1 is SNHLY, CDR2 FYNNEI. Trimming pared 5 bases from V and 2 bases from J, leaving 9 bases between. The CDR3 is 13 residues long.

Comment on this clonotype: Germline is not matched at one junction end, which may reflect a read error. The chain joins TRBV5-1 to TRBJ1-5; 11 bases agree with TRBD1. The V gene's germline CDR1 is SGHRS and CDR2 YFSETQ. The length of the CDR3 is 17 residues. CDR3 bases: TGCGCCAGCAGCTCGGGACAGGGGGATAATAGCAATCAGCCTCAGCATTTT. Translated, it gives CASSSGQGDNSNQPQHF.

This CDR3 reads CASLRGGLLYGYTF. The DNA for the CDR3 is TGTGCCAGCCTCAGAGGGGGCCTTCTCTATGGCTACACCTTC. The rearrangement uses TRBV12-3 or TRBV12-4 and TRBJ1-2; 7 bases map to TRBD1. This CDR3 has 14 amino acids. Germline trimming cut 8 bases from V and 4 bases from J; bases unmatched to any gene: 10.